These T cell receptor beta chains were read from a single sample in a study of shared clonotypes between healthy human individuals. This table comes from immunoSEQ multiplex PCR, and its TCRdb copy is limited to in-frame clones, with some not included. The sample holds over a million clones, over 95% seen once. Input material: naive CD4+ T cells sorted from blood. Every receptor here comes from a man aged 25-45 years in good health. Both conserved end residues are part of each CDR3. D genes are given only for firm matches. Some rows mark clone size as missing; the rest say once, few, many or name a class of expanded clone.

NA	NA	TRBJ2-5	TRBV13	CASSLGIPPNREAETQYF
NA	NA	TRBJ2-3	TRBV10-1	CASRTDTQYF
once	NA	TRBJ2-2	TRBV6-1	CASSDIGAHLPPAGELFF
once	NA	TRBJ2-7	TRBV5-6	CASSLGSSYEQYF
NA	NA	TRBJ1-2	TRBV18	CASSPEGLYGYTF
NA	NA	TRBJ1-3	TRBV27	CASSISVSGNTIYF
NA	TRBD2	TRBJ2-7	TRBV11-2	CASSFYPGLAVTYEQYF
NA	TRBD2	TRBJ2-1	TRBV5-6	CASSSPHGAGLPFF
once	TRBD1	TRBJ2-5	TRBV7-8	CASRSEPRGRRETQYF
NA	NA	TRBJ1-3	TRBV7-9	CASSLAQGSGNTIYF
NA	TRBD2	TRBJ2-7	TRBV9	CASSGGTSDSYEQYF
NA	TRBD1	TRBJ2-5	TRBV7-2	CASSPGQGLKSQETQYF
NA	TRBD2	TRBJ2-1	TRBV7-9	CASSHLAGGLVFHNEQFF
NA	NA	TRBJ2-7	TRBV6-1	CASSDLLRGSYEQYF
NA	TRBD1	TRBJ2-4	TRBV5-1	CASSFKLGQGPFGDIQYF
NA	NA	TRBJ1-1	TRBV19	CASNPRRGQGYTEAFF
NA	NA	TRBJ2-7	TRBV27	CASSGTGPAYEQYF
NA	TRBD1	TRBJ1-5	TRBV15	CATSSFGQGYQPQHF
NA	NA	TRBJ2-1	TRBV5-6	CASSLGLLNEQFF
NA	NA	TRBJ2-2	TRBV6-5	CASRKTANTGELFF
NA	NA	TRBJ2-1	TRBV18	CASSPLGDNEQFF
NA	NA	TRBJ1-2	TRBV28	CASSLLPGTSYGYTF
NA	TRBD2	TRBJ2-2	TRBV27	CASSSPRTRTSGATGELFF
NA	NA	TRBJ2-5	TRBV7-7	CASSPGHLGETQYF
NA	NA	TRBJ2-5	TRBV28	CASSLFNREETQYF